This T cell receptor beta chain was captured in a study of T cells in localized non-small cell lung cancer. Study-level results: Sequencing covered just one tumor region, so heterogeneity cannot be ruled out. Median approximately 61 top-100 tumor clones were shared with paired adjacent lung. The study linked higher blood T cell density to longer overall survival. Uninvolved adjacent lung had higher T cell clonality than tumor and all other tissues.

This CDR3 is built from 13 residues. V lost 3 bases, J lost 6 bases, and 10 bases lay in between. Germline values: CDR1 SGDLS, CDR2 YYNGEE. Turning to this clone: Its antigen is still unknown.

The data were produced by immunoSEQ multiplex PCR, yet TCRdb's version contains in-frame clones alone and is incomplete. The table has under 95,000 clones, 70% to 90% seen once. The source material was peripheral blood, sampled before any cancer treatment. This sequence joins TRBV9 and TRBJ1-5, with a possible D match to TRBD1 (6 bases). The TCR was taken from a female donor older than 55 with stage I lung adenocarcinoma. The CDR3 region has the DNA TGTGCCAGCAGCGCATCACAGGGTCAGCCCCAGCATTTT. As protein: CASSASQGQPQHF.